One and the same sample provided the 13 T cell receptor beta chains below, sequenced in a study of cytomegalovirus exposure and HLA in healthy donors. Primers: 60 Vbeta forward and 13 Jbeta reverse. Using immunoSEQ multiplex PCR, the repertoire was profiled, and TCRdb retains in-frame clones only, with some absent. The data contain approximately 190,000 clones, 60% to 80% of them singletons. The sample was PBMCs. Source of these receptors: a woman aged 30 to 39 in good health and CMV-seropositive.

The chain is built from TRBV6-4 and TRBJ1-2; 8 nucleotides line up with TRBD1. The CDR3 is 14 residues long. In germline, CDR1 is MRHNA, CDR2 SNTAGT. V trimming: 6 bases; J trimming: 12 bases; junction bases outside the gene matches: 15. The chain's CDR3 is CASSTDREANWDTF. The CDR3 nucleotides are TGTGCCAGCAGCACGGACAGGGAGGCGAACTGGGACACCTTC.

The chain employs TRBV28 and TRBJ1-2; D is perhaps TRBD1 (6 bases). CDR1 and CDR2 (germline): MDHEN, SYDVKM. This CDR3 comprises 12 residues. The CDR3 region has the DNA TGTGTGGGGGGGGCCCCTAACTATGGCTACACCTTC. Translating it yields CVGGAPNYGYTF.

V and J are TRBV5-1 and TRBJ2-3; perhaps TRBD2 as D (7 bases). The ends were cut back, 1 base at V and 5 bases at J, with 17 bases in the middle. Germline V lookup: CDR1 SGHRS, CDR2 YFSETQ. CDR3 size: 16 residues. The CDR3 is CASSLILGGPGDTQYF. CDR3 sequence (DNA): TGCGCCAGCAGCTTGATTCTGGGGGGGCCTGGAGATACGCAGTATTTT.

The rearrangement joins TRBV18 to TRBJ2-7, with TRBD1 matching 9 bases. This CDR3 has 13 amino acids. V gave up 6 bases and J gave up 3 bases; unmatched junction bases: 3. From germline, CDR1 is KGHSH and CDR2 LQKENI. The CDR3 here is CASSQDRGYEQYF. CDR3 nucleotide sequence: TGTGCCAGCTCCCAGGACAGGGGCTACGAGCAGTACTTC. The variable domain in full, with the rest retrieved from reference TRBV18 and TRBJ2-7, is NAGVMQNPRHLVRRRGQEARLRCSPMKGHSHVYWYRQLPEEGLKFMVYLQKENIIDESGMPKERFSAEFPKEGPSILRIQQVVRGDSAAYFCASSQDRGYEQYFGPGTRLTVT.

The chain recombines TRBV7-6 with TRBJ1-1; TRBD1 matches at 8 bases. The CDR3 totals 14 residues. The V gene end was trimmed by 5 bases and the J gene end by 2 bases; junction bases not matched to a gene: 4. The germline V gene has CDR1 SGHVS and CDR2 FNYEAQ. The CDR3 bases are TGTGCCAGCAGCCCCGGACAGGGAAACACTGAAGCTTTCTTT. It yields the protein CASSPGQGNTEAFF. Full variable domain (missing parts from reference TRBV7-6 and TRBJ1-1): GAGVSQSPRYKVTKRGQDVALRCDPISGHVSLYWYRQALGQGPEFLTYFNYEAQQDKSGLPNDRFSAERPEGSISTLTIQRTEQRDSAMYRCASSPGQGNTEAFFGQGTRLTVV.

In this sample, this clone turned up a few times. The V call is TRBV19, the J call TRBJ2-7, with D perhaps TRBD2 (6 bases). V was shortened by 3 bases and J by 3 bases, with 12 bases between the two germline ends. Germline loops: CDR1 LNHDA, CDR2 SQIVND (reference sequence). The CDR3 totals 14 residues. This CDR3 is CASSIGGNYYEQYF. Here the CDR3 DNA reads TGTGCCAGTAGTATTGGGGGGAACTACTACGAGCAGTACTTC.

The rearrangement joins TRBV5-1 to TRBJ1-4; tentatively, D is TRBD1 (6 bases). CDR1 SGHRS and CDR2 YFSETQ come from the germline V gene. There are 16 residues in the CDR3. V was cut by 3 bases and J by 3 bases, with 15 bases left in between. The chain's CDR3 is CASSSGASLSNEKLFF. Here the CDR3 DNA reads TGCGCCAGCAGCTCAGGGGCGTCTCTGTCTAATGAAAAACTGTTTTTT.

The chain couples TRBV6-5 to TRBJ2-2, with 9 bases identical to TRBD2. CDR1 is MNHEY and CDR2 is SVGAGI in the germline V gene. Trimming cost V 4 bases and J 4 bases; bases outside gene matches: 7. The CDR3 has 16 amino acids. This CDR3 reads CASSSPSGTSTGELFF. CDR3 in DNA: TGTGCCAGCAGTTCTCCTAGCGGGACGAGCACCGGGGAGCTGTTTTTT.

J is TRBJ1-5 and V is TRBV11-2; a weak D match, TRBD1 (6 bases). The germline V gene has CDR1 SGHAT and CDR2 FQNNGV. The V and J ends lost 3 bases and 0 bases respectively, with 12 bases between them. This CDR3 is built from 16 residues. CDR3 in amino acids: CASSFEGHPSNQPQHF. CDR3 in DNA: TGTGCCAGCAGCTTCGAGGGACACCCTAGCAATCAGCCCCAGCATTTT.

V is TRBV19 and J is TRBJ1-5, with TRBD1 matching 7 bases. The CDR3 contains 15 residues. J lost 4 bases, V lost 7 bases, and 10 bases had no gene match. CDR1 is LNHDA, CDR2 SQIVND, per germline (reference sequence). DNA of the CDR3: TGTGCCAGTATCGATGCAGGGGGGTTGAATCAGCCCCAGCATTTT. Translating it yields CASIDAGGLNQPQHF. The full variable domain, its missing parts supplied by reference TRBV19 and TRBJ1-5, is DGGITQSPKYLFRKEGQNVTLSCEQNLNHDAMYWYRQDPGQGLRLIYYSQIVNDFQKGDIAEGYSVSREKKESFPLTVTSAQKNPTAFYLCASIDAGGLNQPQHFGDGTRLSIL.

The chain is built from TRBV7-9 and TRBJ1-4; possibly TRBD1 for D (5 bases). The CDR3 length is 15 residues. Trimming pared 5 bases from V and 8 bases from J, leaving 18 bases between. Germline V lookup: CDR1 SEHNR, CDR2 FQNEAQ (reference sequence). The chain's CDR3 is CASSPRDSLGEKLFF. The CDR3 DNA is TGTGCCAGCAGCCCCCGGGACTCCTTAGGGGAAAAACTGTTTTTT.

The V call is TRBV5-1, the J call TRBJ2-7, with 9 bases aligning to TRBD2. Trimming cost V 0 bases and J 5 bases; bases outside gene matches: 9. The CDR3 runs 16 residues. Germline values: CDR1 SGHRS, CDR2 YFSETQ. The CDR3 DNA follows: TGCGCCAGCAGCTTGGAACTAGCGGGCGGATTCGACGAGCAGTACTTC. It yields the protein CASSLELAGGFDEQYF.

This chain joins TRBV11-2 and TRBJ2-3, with D hard to call. Per germline, CDR1 SGHAT and CDR2 FQNNGV. This CDR3 contains 12 residues. Trimming left V 7 bases short and J 10 bases short, with 15 bases between. The CDR3 protein is CASTQTRGAQYF. The CDR3, as DNA: TGTGCCAGCACCCAGACCCGAGGTGCGCAGTATTTT.